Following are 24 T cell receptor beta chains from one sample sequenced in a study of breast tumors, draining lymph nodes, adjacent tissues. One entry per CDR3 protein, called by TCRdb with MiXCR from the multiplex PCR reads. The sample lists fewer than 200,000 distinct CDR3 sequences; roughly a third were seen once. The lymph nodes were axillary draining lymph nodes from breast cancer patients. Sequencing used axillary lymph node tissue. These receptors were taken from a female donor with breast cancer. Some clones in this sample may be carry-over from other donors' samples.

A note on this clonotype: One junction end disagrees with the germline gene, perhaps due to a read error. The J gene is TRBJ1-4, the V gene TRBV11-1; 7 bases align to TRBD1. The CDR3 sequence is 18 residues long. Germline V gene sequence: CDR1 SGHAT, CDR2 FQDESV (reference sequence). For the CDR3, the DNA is TGCGCCAGCAGCCCGAGCGTAGGGGGAGGGGGCACTAATGAAAAACTGTTTTTT. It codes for CASSPSVGGGGTNEKLFF.

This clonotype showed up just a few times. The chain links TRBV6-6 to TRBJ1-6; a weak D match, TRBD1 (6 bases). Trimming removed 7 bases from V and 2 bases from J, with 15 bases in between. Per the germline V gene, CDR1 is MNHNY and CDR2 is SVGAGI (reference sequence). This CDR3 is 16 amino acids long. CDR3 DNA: TGTGCCAGCATTCGGGGGCCAACTCCCTATAATTCACCCCTCCACTTT. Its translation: CASIRGPTPYNSPLHF.

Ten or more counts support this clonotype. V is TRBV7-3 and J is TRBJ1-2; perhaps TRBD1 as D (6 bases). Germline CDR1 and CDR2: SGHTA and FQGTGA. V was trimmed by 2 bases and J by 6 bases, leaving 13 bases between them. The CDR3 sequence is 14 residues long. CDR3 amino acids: CASSLDDQGHGYTF. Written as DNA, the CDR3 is TGTGCCAGCAGCTTAGATGATCAGGGGCATGGCTACACCTTC.

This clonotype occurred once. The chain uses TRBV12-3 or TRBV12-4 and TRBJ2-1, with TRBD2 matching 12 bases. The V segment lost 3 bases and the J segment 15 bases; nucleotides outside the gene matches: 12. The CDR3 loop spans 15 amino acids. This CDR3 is CASSLTSGGAPRAFF. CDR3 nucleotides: TGTGCCAGCAGTTTGACTAGCGGGGGTGCGCCGAGGGCGTTCTTC.

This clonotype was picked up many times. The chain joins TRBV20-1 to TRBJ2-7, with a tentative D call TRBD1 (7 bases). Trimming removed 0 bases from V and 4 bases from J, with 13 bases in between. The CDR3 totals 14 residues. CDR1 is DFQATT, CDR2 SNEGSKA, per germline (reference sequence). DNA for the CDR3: TGCAGTGCTAGAGATGCGGGACAGAGATACGAGCAGTACTTC. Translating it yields CSARDAGQRYEQYF.

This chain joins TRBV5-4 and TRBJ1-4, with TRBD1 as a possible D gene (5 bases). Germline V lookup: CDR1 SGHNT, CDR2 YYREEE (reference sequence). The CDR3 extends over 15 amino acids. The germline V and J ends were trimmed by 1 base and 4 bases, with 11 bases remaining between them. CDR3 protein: CASSLKQANNEKLFF. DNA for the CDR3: TGTGCCAGCAGCTTGAAACAGGCAAATAATGAAAAACTGTTTTTT.

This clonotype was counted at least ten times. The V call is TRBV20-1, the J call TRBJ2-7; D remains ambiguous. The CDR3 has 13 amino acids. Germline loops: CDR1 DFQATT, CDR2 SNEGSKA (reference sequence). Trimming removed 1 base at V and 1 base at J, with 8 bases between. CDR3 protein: CSARGGVSYEQYF. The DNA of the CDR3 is TGCAGTGCTAGAGGTGGGGTTTCCTACGAGCAGTACTTC.

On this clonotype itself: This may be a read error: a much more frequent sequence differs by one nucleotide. The CDR3: CASGKGQAYTGELFF. The DNA of the CDR3 is TGTGCCAGTGGGAAAGGACAGGCCTACACCGGGGAGCTGTTTTTT. The chain joins TRBV19 to TRBJ2-2, with 7 positions matching TRBD1. The CDR3 is made up of 15 amino acids. Germline values: CDR1 LNHDA, CDR2 SQIVND (reference sequence). Unmatched junction bases numbered 9, after V lost 8 bases and J lost 3 bases.

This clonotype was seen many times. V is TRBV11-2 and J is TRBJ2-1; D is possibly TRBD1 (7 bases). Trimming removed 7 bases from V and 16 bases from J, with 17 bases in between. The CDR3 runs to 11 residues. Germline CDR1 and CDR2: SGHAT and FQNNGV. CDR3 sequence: CASTIDREVFF. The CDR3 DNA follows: TGTGCCAGCACAATCGACAGGGAGGTTTTCTTC.

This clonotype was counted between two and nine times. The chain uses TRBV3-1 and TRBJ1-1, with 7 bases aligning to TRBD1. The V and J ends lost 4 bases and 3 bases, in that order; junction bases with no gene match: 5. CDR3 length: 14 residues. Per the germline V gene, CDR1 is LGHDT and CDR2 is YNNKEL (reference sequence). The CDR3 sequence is CASSRGQADTEAFF. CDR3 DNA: TGTGCCAGCAGCCGCGGACAGGCGGACACTGAAGCTTTCTTT. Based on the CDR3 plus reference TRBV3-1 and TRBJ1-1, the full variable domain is DTAVSQTPKYLVTQMGNDKSIKCEQNLGHDTMYWYKQDSKKFLKIMFSYNNKELIINETVPNRFSPKSPDKAHLNLHINSLELGDSAVYFCASSRGQADTEAFFGQGTRLTVV.

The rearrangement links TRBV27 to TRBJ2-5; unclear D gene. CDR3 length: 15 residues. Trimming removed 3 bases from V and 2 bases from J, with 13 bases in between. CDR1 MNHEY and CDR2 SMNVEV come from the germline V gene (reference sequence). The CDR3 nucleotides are TGTGCCAGCAGTTTCCTGTACGGTCCTCAAGAGACCCAGTACTTC. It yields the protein CASSFLYGPQETQYF.

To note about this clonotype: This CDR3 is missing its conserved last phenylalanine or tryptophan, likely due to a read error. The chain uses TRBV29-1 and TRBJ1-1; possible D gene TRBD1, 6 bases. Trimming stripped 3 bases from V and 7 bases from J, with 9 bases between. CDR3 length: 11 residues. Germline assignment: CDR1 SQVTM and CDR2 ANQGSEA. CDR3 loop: CSVDQTGEAFS. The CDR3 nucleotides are TGCAGCGTTGACCAGACAGGTGAAGCTTTCTCT.

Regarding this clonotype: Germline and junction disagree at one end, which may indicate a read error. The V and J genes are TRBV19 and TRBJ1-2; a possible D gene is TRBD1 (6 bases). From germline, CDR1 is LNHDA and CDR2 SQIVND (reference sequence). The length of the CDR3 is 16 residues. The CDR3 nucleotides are TGTGCCAGCAGTATAGCTACAGGGCCCCACTTCGATGGCTACACCTTC. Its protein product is CASSIATGPHFDGYTF.

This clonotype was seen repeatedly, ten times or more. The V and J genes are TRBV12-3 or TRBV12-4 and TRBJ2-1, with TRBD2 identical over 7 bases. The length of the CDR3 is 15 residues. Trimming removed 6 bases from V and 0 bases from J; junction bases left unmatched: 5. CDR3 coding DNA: TGTGCCAGCAGCATCGGGGGGAGCTCCTACAATGAGCAGTTCTTC. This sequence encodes CASSIGGSSYNEQFF.

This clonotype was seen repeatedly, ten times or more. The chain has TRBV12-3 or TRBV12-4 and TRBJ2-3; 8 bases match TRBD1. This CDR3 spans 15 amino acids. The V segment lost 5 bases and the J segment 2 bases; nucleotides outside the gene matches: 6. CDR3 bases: TGTGCCAGCAGTGCCGGGACAGGTTCCACAGATACGCAGTATTTT. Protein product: CASSAGTGSTDTQYF.

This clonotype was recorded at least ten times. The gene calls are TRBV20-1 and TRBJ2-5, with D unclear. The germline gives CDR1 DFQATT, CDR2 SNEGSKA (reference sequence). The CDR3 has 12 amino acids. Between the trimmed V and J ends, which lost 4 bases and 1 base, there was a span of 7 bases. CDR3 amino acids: CSATRAQETQYF. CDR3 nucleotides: TGCAGTGCTACTAGGGCCCAAGAGACCCAGTACTTC.

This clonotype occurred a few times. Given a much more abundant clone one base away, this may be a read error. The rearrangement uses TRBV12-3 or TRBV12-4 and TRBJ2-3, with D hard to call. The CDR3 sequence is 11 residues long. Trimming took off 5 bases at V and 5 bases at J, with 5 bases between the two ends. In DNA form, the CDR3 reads TGTGCCAGCAGTCACGGAGATACGCAGTATTTT. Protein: CASSHGDTQYF.

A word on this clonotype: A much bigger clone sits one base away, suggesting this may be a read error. CDR3 in DNA: TGTGCCAGCAATCCTAGCGGGAGTTCGACAGATACGCAGTATTTT. Translated, it gives CASNPSGSSTDTQYF. The chain carries TRBV12-3 or TRBV12-4 and TRBJ2-3; 10 nucleotides match TRBD2. V lost 7 bases and J lost 3; bases outside the gene matches: 7. The CDR3 spans 15 residues.

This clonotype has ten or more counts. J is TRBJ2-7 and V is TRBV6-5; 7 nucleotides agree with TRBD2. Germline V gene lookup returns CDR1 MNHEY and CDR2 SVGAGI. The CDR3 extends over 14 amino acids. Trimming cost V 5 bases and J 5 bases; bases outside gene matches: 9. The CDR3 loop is CASSARLADNEQYF. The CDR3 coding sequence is TGTGCCAGCAGTGCCCGGCTAGCGGACAACGAGCAGTACTTC.

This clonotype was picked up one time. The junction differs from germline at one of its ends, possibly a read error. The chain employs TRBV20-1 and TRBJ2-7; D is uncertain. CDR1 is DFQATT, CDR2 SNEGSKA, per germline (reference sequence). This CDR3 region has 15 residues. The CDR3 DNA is TGCAGTGCCCCAAAGTCGGGCTTGAGCTCCTACGAGCAGTGCTTC. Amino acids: CSAPKSGLSSYEQCF.

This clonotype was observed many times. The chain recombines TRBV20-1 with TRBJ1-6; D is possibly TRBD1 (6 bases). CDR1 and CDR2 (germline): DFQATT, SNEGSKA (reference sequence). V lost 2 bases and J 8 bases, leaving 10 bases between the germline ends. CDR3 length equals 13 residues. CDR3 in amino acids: CSARRQEDSPLHF. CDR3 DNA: TGCAGTGCTAGAAGACAGGAGGATTCACCCCTCCACTTT.

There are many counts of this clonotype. The CDR3 DNA is TGTGCCAGCAGTTTGGGGGGGGGCGGGTTTGAGCAGTTCTTC. Translation: CASSLGGGGFEQFF. The J gene is TRBJ2-1, the V gene TRBV12-3 or TRBV12-4; possibly TRBD2 for D (7 bases). The CDR3 covers 14 residues. The V end lost 3 bases, the J end lost 9 bases, and 15 bases lay between the germline ends.

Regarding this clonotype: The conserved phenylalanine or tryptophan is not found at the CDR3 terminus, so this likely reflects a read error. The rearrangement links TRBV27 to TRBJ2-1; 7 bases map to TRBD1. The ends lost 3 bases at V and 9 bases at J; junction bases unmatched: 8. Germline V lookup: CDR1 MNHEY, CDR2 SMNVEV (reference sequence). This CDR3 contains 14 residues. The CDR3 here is CASSLVQGVGEQFL. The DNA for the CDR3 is TGTGCCAGCAGTTTGGTTCAGGGGGTGGGTGAGCAGTTCCTC.

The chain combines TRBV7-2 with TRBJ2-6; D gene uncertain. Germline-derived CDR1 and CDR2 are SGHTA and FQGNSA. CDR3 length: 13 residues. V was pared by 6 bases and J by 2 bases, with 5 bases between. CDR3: CASSHPGANVLTF. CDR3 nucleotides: TGTGCCAGCAGTCACCCTGGGGCCAACGTCCTGACTTTC.